A selection of T cell receptor beta chains follows, all from one sample in a study of regulatory T cells in long-lasting Graves disease. MiXCR, run by TCRdb on the multiplex PCR reads, gives a single entry per CDR3 protein. The table includes 400,000 to 650,000 distinct CDR3 sequences, about 16% detected once. This sample also belongs to another study, concerning T cells in Graves' hyperthyroidism and ophthalmopathy.

The sequences come from peripheral blood mononuclear cells (PBMCs), collected at new diagnosis, from a patient treated with antithyroid drugs. These receptors originate from a middle-aged woman with Graves disease. Each CDR3 is given with its conserved first and last residue. The D gene is left open where the match is weak. Rows give clone size only sometimes, using once, few, many, or a class for an expanded clone.

TRBV20-1	many	-	TRBJ1-6	TGCAGTGCTCGGAGGCAGGGAGGGGGATCCTATAATTCACCCCTCCACTTT	CSARRQGGGSYNSPLHF
TRBV14	many	-	TRBJ1-2	TGTGCCAGCAGCGCGGGCGGTGGGTATGGCTACACCTTC	CASSAGGGYGYTF
TRBV5-1	-	TRBD1	TRBJ2-5	TGCGCCAGCAGCACTCCTCAGGGGGACGAGACCCAGTACTTC	CASSTPQGDETQYF
TRBV24-1	few	-	TRBJ2-3	TGTGCCACCAGTGATTTTACAGCGCGAGATACGCAGTATTTT	CATSDFTARDTQYF
TRBV5-1	-	-	TRBJ2-6	TGCGCCAGCAGCCCCGCGGGTCTTCACTCTGGGGCCAACGTCCTGACTTTC	CASSPAGLHSGANVLTF
TRBV4-1	-	TRBD2	TRBJ2-1	TGCGCCAGCACCTCGGGGGGGCAGGGCAGCAATGAGCAGTTCTTC	CASTSGGQGSNEQFF
TRBV7-9	many	-	TRBJ1-1	TGTGCCAGCAGCCCGCCCCTTGGTCGGGGCACTGAAGCTTTCTTT	CASSPPLGRGTEAFF
TRBV5-1	few	TRBD1	TRBJ1-4	TGCGCCAGCAGCTTAAAAGGGACAGAGGCCGTAAGATATGAAAAACTGTTTTTT	CASSLKGTEAVRYEKLFF
TRBV18	few	-	TRBJ2-7	TGTGCCAGCTCTCGGTCTTACTCCTACGAGCAGTACTTC	CASSRSYSYEQYF
TRBV12-3/TRBV12-4	many	TRBD2	TRBJ2-4	TGTGCCAGCAGAGAGCGGGGGTACATTCAGTACTTC	CASRERGYIQYF
TRBV14	few	TRBD1	TRBJ1-1	TGTGCCAGCAGCCTTCAGGGGGCCCAAATGAACACTGAAGCTTTCTTT	CASSLQGAQMNTEAFF
TRBV12-3/TRBV12-4	-	TRBD2	TRBJ2-3	TGTGCCAGCACCGAACTAGCGGGGGGGGCAGATACGCAGTATTTT	CASTELAGGADTQYF
TRBV11-2	-	TRBD2	TRBJ2-1	TGTGCCAGCAGCCCTCCCCTACTAGCGGGCGTCTACAATGAGCAGTTCTTC	CASSPPLLAGVYNEQFF
TRBV12-3/TRBV12-4	many	-	TRBJ1-5	TGTGCCAGCAGTGGCCCAGGGAGCGAGCCCCAGCATTTT	CASSGPGSEPQHF
TRBV4-1	many	TRBD2	TRBJ2-3	TGTGCCAGCAGCCAAGATTTAGTAGCGGGGCTTTCTAGCACAGATACGCAGTATTTT	CASSQDLVAGLSSTDTQYF
TRBV30	once	-	TRBJ1-1	TGTGCCTGGAGTCACGGGGCTGGTTACACTGAAGCTTTCTTT	CAWSHGAGYTEAFF
TRBV19	-	-	TRBJ2-2	TGTGCCAGTAGAATTTTAAGGGGTCACGGCGGGGAGCTGTTTTTT	CASRILRGHGGELFF
TRBV24-1	few	-	TRBJ2-5	TGTGCCACCAGCACCCCCCGGACGGTGGAAGAGACCCAGTACTTC	CATSTPRTVEETQYF
TRBV10-3	many	TRBD2	TRBJ2-1	TGTGCCATCAGTGAGTCCGGGGGTAGCGGGGGGTCTTCGGATGAGCAGTTCTTC	CAISESGGSGGSSDEQFF
TRBV20-1	-	-	TRBJ2-7	TGCAGTGCTAGAGAAGCGAGTAAACCCAATTACGAGCAGTACTTC	CSAREASKPNYEQYF
TRBV18	many	TRBD1	TRBJ1-1	TGTGCCAGCTCACCTGGGACAGTTGAAGCTTTCTTT	CASSPGTVEAFF
TRBV6-2/TRBV6-3	many	-	TRBJ2-7	TGTGCCAGCAGCCAATCTATGGACTACGAGCAGTACTTC	CASSQSMDYEQYF
TRBV12-3/TRBV12-4	few	-	TRBJ2-4	TGTGCCAGCAGTTTAGAGGAAAACATTCAGTACTTC	CASSLEENIQYF
TRBV7-2	-	-	TRBJ2-4	TGTGCCAGCAGCTTATCGGGCGGGATAGCCAAAAACATTCAGTACTTC	CASSLSGGIAKNIQYF
TRBV5-6	few	TRBD2	TRBJ2-1	TGTGCCAGCAGCTTGGGACTAGCGGGGACTCAGTTCTTC	CASSLGLAGTQFF
TRBV25-1	-	TRBD1	TRBJ2-1	TGTGCCAGCAGAAGTAACAGGGGATCCTACAATGAGCAGTTCTTC	CASRSNRGSYNEQFF
TRBV6-5	-	-	TRBJ1-3	TGTGCCAGCAGTTACTCGAGTACCGGGGTTTGGTCTGGAAACACCATATATTTT	CASSYSSTGVWSGNTIYF
TRBV29-1	many	TRBD2	TRBJ2-3	TGCAGCGTTTCGGGGGGGCAGTCGACAGATACGCAGTATTTT	CSVSGGQSTDTQYF
TRBV12-3/TRBV12-4	many	-	TRBJ1-3	TGTGCCAGCAGTTACAGGAACTCTGGAAACACCATATATTTT	CASSYRNSGNTIYF
TRBV3-1	-	TRBD1	TRBJ2-7	TGTGCCAGCAGCGGGACAGGACTGTCCCCGTACGAGCAGTACTTC	CASSGTGLSPYEQYF
TRBV3-1	many	TRBD1	TRBJ1-2	TGTGCCAGCAGCCAGCCCGGACAGGGGGGATATGGCTACACCTTC	CASSQPGQGGYGYTF
TRBV7-8	-	-	TRBJ1-6	TGTGCCAGCAGCCCAGAGGGGGGACCCTATAATTCACCCCTCCACTTT	CASSPEGGPYNSPLHF
TRBV5-1	many	-	TRBJ2-5	TGCGCCAGCTCCAGGCCGTACCAAGAGACCCAGTACTTC	CASSRPYQETQYF